These T cell receptor beta chains were read from a single sample in a study of shared clonotypes between healthy human individuals. Sequenced by immunoSEQ multiplex PCR; TCRdb stores in-frame clones only, minus some. The sample lists about 2.1 million clones, just over 90% occurring once. The sequenced sample consisted of naive CD8+ T cells from PBMCs. Every receptor here comes from a man in his late teens or twenties in good health. Some clones in this sample may be carry-over from other donors' samples. The CDR3 runs from the conserved cysteine through the conserved F or W. Each record gives: clone size, D gene, V gene, J gene, CDR3 DNA, CDR3 protein. D genes are given only for firm matches. Size is stated for part of the rows, as once, few or many counts, or as a class when the clone is expanded.

abundance: .; d_gene: .; v_gene: TRBV19; j_gene: TRBJ1-1; CDR3nt: TGTGCCAGTAGTGAACTCCTGAACACTGAAGCTTTCTTT; CDR3aa: CASSELLNTEAFF
abundance: .; d_gene: .; v_gene: TRBV28; j_gene: TRBJ1-4; CDR3nt: TGTGCCAGCAGTTTAGGGAGTGAAAAACTGTTTTTT; CDR3aa: CASSLGSEKLFF
abundance: .; d_gene: TRBD1; v_gene: TRBV15; j_gene: TRBJ2-3; CDR3nt: TGTGCCACCAGCAGGGGGACAGGGCACACAGATACGCAGTATTTT; CDR3aa: CATSRGTGHTDTQYF
abundance: .; d_gene: .; v_gene: TRBV28; j_gene: TRBJ1-2; CDR3nt: TGTGCCAGCAGGGACAGATTCTATGGCTACACCTTC; CDR3aa: CASRDRFYGYTF
abundance: few; d_gene: .; v_gene: TRBV29-1; j_gene: TRBJ1-1; CDR3nt: TGCAGCGTGAGGGGACTCGAGAACACTGAAGCTTTCTTT; CDR3aa: CSVRGLENTEAFF
abundance: .; d_gene: .; v_gene: TRBV19; j_gene: TRBJ1-1; CDR3nt: TGTGCCAGTACATTAGGTAAGGGCACTGAAGCTTTCTTT; CDR3aa: CASTLGKGTEAFF
abundance: .; d_gene: .; v_gene: TRBV5-4; j_gene: TRBJ2-1; CDR3nt: TGTGCCAGCAGCTTGGGGGGAGGCGAGCAGTTCTTC; CDR3aa: CASSLGGGEQFF
abundance: .; d_gene: .; v_gene: TRBV2; j_gene: TRBJ1-1; CDR3nt: TGTGCCAGCAGGGGTGGCACTGAAGCTTTCTTT; CDR3aa: CASRGGTEAFF
abundance: .; d_gene: .; v_gene: TRBV28; j_gene: TRBJ2-7; CDR3nt: TGTGCCAGCAGCTTCGGTCGGGAGAGCTCCTACGAGCAGTACTTC; CDR3aa: CASSFGRESSYEQYF
abundance: .; d_gene: .; v_gene: TRBV27; j_gene: TRBJ1-3; CDR3nt: TGTGCCAGCAGTTTTTTCCCGAAACCTCCTTCTGGAAACACCATATATTTT; CDR3aa: CASSFFPKPPSGNTIYF
abundance: once; d_gene: TRBD2; v_gene: TRBV13; j_gene: TRBJ2-1; CDR3nt: TGTGCCAGCAGCGAAATGCTACGGGAGGGTCCTCGCCGGGAGCAGTTCTTC; CDR3aa: CASSEMLREGPRREQFF
abundance: .; d_gene: .; v_gene: TRBV9; j_gene: TRBJ1-2; CDR3nt: TGTGCCAGCAGCGTACGTCCCAGGGTCGGCTATGGCTACACCTTC; CDR3aa: CASSVRPRVGYGYTF
abundance: .; d_gene: .; v_gene: TRBV7-2; j_gene: TRBJ2-5; CDR3nt: TGTGCCAGCAGCTTAGGTGGGGGGCCCCAAGAGACCCAGTACTTC; CDR3aa: CASSLGGGPQETQYF
abundance: .; d_gene: TRBD2; v_gene: TRBV6-5; j_gene: TRBJ2-1; CDR3nt: TGTGCCAGCAGTCTTGGACTAGAGGCCTACAATGAGCAGTTCTTC; CDR3aa: CASSLGLEAYNEQFF
abundance: .; d_gene: TRBD1; v_gene: TRBV27; j_gene: TRBJ2-7; CDR3nt: TGTGCCAGCAGTTTAGGGACAGGGTCGTACGAGCAGTACTTC; CDR3aa: CASSLGTGSYEQYF
abundance: .; d_gene: TRBD2; v_gene: TRBV5-5; j_gene: TRBJ2-1; CDR3nt: TGTGCCAGCAGCCCGGGGACTAGCGGGAGTTTGGATAGGAATGAGCAGTTCTTC; CDR3aa: CASSPGTSGSLDRNEQFF
abundance: .; d_gene: TRBD1; v_gene: TRBV19; j_gene: TRBJ1-2; CDR3nt: TGTGCCAGTAGTCCGGGACAGACTAACTATGGCTACACCTTC; CDR3aa: CASSPGQTNYGYTF
abundance: few; d_gene: .; v_gene: TRBV5-1; j_gene: TRBJ1-1; CDR3nt: TGCGCCAGCAGCTGGATGCAGCCGGACAGCACTGAAGCTTTCTTT; CDR3aa: CASSWMQPDSTEAFF
abundance: .; d_gene: .; v_gene: TRBV7-9; j_gene: TRBJ2-1; CDR3nt: TGTGCCAGCAGCTTATTAACCCGGAGCGGCCAGTACAATGAGCAGTTCTTC; CDR3aa: CASSLLTRSGQYNEQFF
abundance: .; d_gene: TRBD2; v_gene: TRBV10-2; j_gene: TRBJ2-3; CDR3nt: TGCGCCAGCAGTGAGATGTGGGCGGGAGACCCAGATACGCAGTATTTT; CDR3aa: CASSEMWAGDPDTQYF
abundance: .; d_gene: .; v_gene: TRBV5-1; j_gene: TRBJ2-2; CDR3nt: TGCGCCAGCAGAAACCGGGACCCAAGTACCGGGGAGCTGTTTTTT; CDR3aa: CASRNRDPSTGELFF
abundance: .; d_gene: .; v_gene: TRBV10-3; j_gene: TRBJ2-1; CDR3nt: TGTGCCACTTGGGGGGCGGGGGAATACAATGAGCAGTTCTTC; CDR3aa: CATWGAGEYNEQFF
abundance: few; d_gene: TRBD1; v_gene: TRBV7-3; j_gene: TRBJ1-1; CDR3nt: TGTGCCAGCGGCATAGGGGGCTTGACTGAAGCTTTCTTT; CDR3aa: CASGIGGLTEAFF
abundance: .; d_gene: .; v_gene: TRBV6-5; j_gene: TRBJ1-2; CDR3nt: TGTGCCAGCAGTTACCTATTGGAGTATGGCTACACCTTC; CDR3aa: CASSYLLEYGYTF
abundance: .; d_gene: TRBD1; v_gene: TRBV6-6; j_gene: TRBJ2-7; CDR3nt: TGTGCCAGCAGTTACGCGACAGGGGCCAACTACGAGCAGTACTTC; CDR3aa: CASSYATGANYEQYF
abundance: .; d_gene: .; v_gene: TRBV9; j_gene: TRBJ1-3; CDR3nt: TGTGCCAGCAGTCCCGAAGGGGGATCAGGAAACACCATATATTTT; CDR3aa: CASSPEGGSGNTIYF
abundance: once; d_gene: .; v_gene: TRBV6-1; j_gene: TRBJ2-1; CDR3nt: TGTGCCAGCAGTGGGGGGGTTTACAATGAGCAGTTCTTC; CDR3aa: CASSGGVYNEQFF
abundance: .; d_gene: .; v_gene: TRBV4-1; j_gene: TRBJ2-5; CDR3nt: TGCGCCAGCAGCCAAGGGGGCGGGCTGAGGGAGACCCAGTACTTC; CDR3aa: CASSQGGGLRETQYF
abundance: .; d_gene: .; v_gene: TRBV27; j_gene: TRBJ2-7; CDR3nt: TGTGCCAGCACCCCCTCCTCAGGGGGGCTTTCCTACGAGCAGTACTTC; CDR3aa: CASTPSSGGLSYEQYF
abundance: .; d_gene: .; v_gene: TRBV7-9; j_gene: TRBJ2-5; CDR3nt: TGTGCCAGCAGCTTTGGAATGTCGGCCCAGTACTTC; CDR3aa: CASSFGMSAQYF
abundance: .; d_gene: .; v_gene: TRBV4-1; j_gene: TRBJ1-2; CDR3nt: TGCGCCAGCAGCCAACCTCCTGAGAGAGCTAACTATGGCTACACCTTC; CDR3aa: CASSQPPERANYGYTF
abundance: .; d_gene: .; v_gene: TRBV7-9; j_gene: TRBJ2-2; CDR3nt: TGTGCCAGCAGCTTGGGACCCTGGGCCGGGGAGCTGTTTTTT; CDR3aa: CASSLGPWAGELFF
abundance: .; d_gene: .; v_gene: TRBV4-1; j_gene: TRBJ2-2; CDR3nt: TGCGCCAGCAGCCAAGAACCGGCTGTTAGCGGGGAGCTGTTTTTT; CDR3aa: CASSQEPAVSGELFF
abundance: .; d_gene: .; v_gene: TRBV28; j_gene: TRBJ2-1; CDR3nt: TGTGCCAGCAGTTGGCGGTCCGCACCGAGCTCCTACAATGAGCAGTTCTTC; CDR3aa: CASSWRSAPSSYNEQFF
abundance: .; d_gene: .; v_gene: TRBV4-2; j_gene: TRBJ2-7; CDR3nt: TGTGCCAGCAGCCCTGCATTGTCCGACTCTGGCCACGAGCAGTACTTC; CDR3aa: CASSPALSDSGHEQYF
abundance: .; d_gene: TRBD1; v_gene: TRBV7-2; j_gene: TRBJ1-1; CDR3nt: TGTGCCAGCAGCTTAGTTTTGACAGGGGGGAACACTGAAGCTTTCTTT; CDR3aa: CASSLVLTGGNTEAFF
abundance: .; d_gene: TRBD2; v_gene: TRBV2; j_gene: TRBJ2-3; CDR3nt: TGTGCCAGCAGTGCTAGCGGGAGGCCGCCAGATACGCAGTATTTT; CDR3aa: CASSASGRPPDTQYF
abundance: .; d_gene: TRBD2; v_gene: TRBV7-9; j_gene: TRBJ2-5; CDR3nt: TGTGCCAGCAGCGGGACTAGCGGGACCCAAGAGACCCAGTACTTC; CDR3aa: CASSGTSGTQETQYF
abundance: .; d_gene: .; v_gene: TRBV27; j_gene: TRBJ2-7; CDR3nt: TGTGCCAGCAGTTCTCCATCGGGGCGGAACTACGAGCAGTACTTC; CDR3aa: CASSSPSGRNYEQYF